The following is a T cell receptor beta chain sequence with its context. Germline loops: CDR1 LNHDA, CDR2 SQIVND (reference sequence). With 10 bases clipped from V and 5 bases from J, the junction kept 13 bases outside the gene matches. This CDR3 is built from 15 residues. This sample is drawn from a study of blood T cell repertoires in COVID-19. The wider study: Acute and convalescent COVID-19 specimens originated in the United States, Italy and Spain. T cells, B-cell-depleted T cells, or PBMCs supplied cDNA or gDNA.

Per the original methods: Estimated nucleated cell counts came from reference gene primer amplification. Produced via immunoSEQ multiplex PCR; TCRdb's table is partial and in-frame only. That table is the source of V, J and clone size, and D and trimming were worked out from the DNA. The table shows over 150,000 clones, with more than 90% occurring only once. The source is a man between 50 and 59 years old with acute or convalescent COVID-19. The sample was peripheral blood. This chain uses TRBV19 with TRBJ2-2, with TRBD1 matching 7 bases. This chain's CDR3 is CATTGAPLNTGELFF. The CDR3 nucleotides are TGTGCCACCACAGGGGCCCCTCTGAATACCGGGGAGCTGTTTTTT.